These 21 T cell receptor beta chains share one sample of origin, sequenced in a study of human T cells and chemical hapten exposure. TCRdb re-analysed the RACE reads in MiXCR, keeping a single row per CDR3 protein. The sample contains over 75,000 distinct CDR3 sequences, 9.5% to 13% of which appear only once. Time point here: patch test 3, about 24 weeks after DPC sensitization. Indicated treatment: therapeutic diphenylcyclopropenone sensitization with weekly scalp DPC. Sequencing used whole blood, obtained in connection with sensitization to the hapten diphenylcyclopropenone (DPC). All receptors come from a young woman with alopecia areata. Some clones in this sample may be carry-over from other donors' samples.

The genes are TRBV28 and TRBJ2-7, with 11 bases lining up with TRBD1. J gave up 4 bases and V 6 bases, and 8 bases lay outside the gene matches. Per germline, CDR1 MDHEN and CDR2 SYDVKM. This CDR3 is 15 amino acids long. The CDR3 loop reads CASSPLDRGLYEQYF. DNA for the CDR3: TGTGCCAGCAGCCCCTTGGACAGGGGGCTTTACGAGCAGTACTTC.

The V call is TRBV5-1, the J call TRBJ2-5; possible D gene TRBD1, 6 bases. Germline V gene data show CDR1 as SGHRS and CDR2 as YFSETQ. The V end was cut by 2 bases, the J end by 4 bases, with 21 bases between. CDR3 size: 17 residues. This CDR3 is CASSFTGQTEWGETQYF. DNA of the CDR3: TGCGCCAGCAGCTTTACTGGACAGACTGAATGGGGAGAGACCCAGTACTTC. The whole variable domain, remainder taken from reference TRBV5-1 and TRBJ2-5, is KAGVTQTPRYLIKTRGQQVTLSCSPISGHRSVSWYQQTPGQGLQFLFEYFSETQRNKGNFPGRFSGRQFSNSRSEMNVSTLELGDSALYLCASSFTGQTEWGETQYFGPGTRLLVL.

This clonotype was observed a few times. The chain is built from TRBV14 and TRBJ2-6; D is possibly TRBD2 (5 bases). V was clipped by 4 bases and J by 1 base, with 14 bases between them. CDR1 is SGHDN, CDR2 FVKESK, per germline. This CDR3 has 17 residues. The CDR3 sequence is CASSPRRAVSGANVLTF. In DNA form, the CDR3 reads TGTGCCAGCAGCCCCAGGCGGGCTGTTTCTGGGGCCAACGTCCTGACTTTC.

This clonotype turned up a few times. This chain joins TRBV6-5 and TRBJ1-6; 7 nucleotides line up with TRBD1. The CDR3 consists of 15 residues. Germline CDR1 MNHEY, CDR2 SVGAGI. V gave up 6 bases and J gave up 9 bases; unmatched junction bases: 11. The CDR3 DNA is TGTGCCAGCAGCCAACAAGGGGGCGCAGGTTCACCCCTCCACTTT. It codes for CASSQQGGAGSPLHF.

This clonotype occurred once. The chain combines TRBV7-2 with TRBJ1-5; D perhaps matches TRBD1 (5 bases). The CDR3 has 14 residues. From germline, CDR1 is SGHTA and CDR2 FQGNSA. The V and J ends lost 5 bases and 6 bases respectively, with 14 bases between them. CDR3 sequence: CASSGLKGTQPQHF. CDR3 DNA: TGTGCCAGCAGCGGTTTAAAGGGGACTCAGCCCCAGCATTTT.

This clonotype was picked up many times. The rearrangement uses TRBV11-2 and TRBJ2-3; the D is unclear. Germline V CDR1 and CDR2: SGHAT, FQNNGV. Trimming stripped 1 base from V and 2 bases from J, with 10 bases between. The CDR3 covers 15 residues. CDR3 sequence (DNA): TGTGCCAGCAGCTTAGGTACCGGGTTCACAGATACGCAGTATTTT. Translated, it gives CASSLGTGFTDTQYF.

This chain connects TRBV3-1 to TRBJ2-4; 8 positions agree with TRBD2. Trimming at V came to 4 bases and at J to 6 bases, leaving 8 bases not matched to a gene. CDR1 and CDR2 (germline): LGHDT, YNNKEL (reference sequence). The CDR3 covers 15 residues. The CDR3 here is CASSPTSGGRNIQYF. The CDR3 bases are TGTGCCAGCAGCCCAACTAGCGGCGGACGAAACATTCAGTACTTC.

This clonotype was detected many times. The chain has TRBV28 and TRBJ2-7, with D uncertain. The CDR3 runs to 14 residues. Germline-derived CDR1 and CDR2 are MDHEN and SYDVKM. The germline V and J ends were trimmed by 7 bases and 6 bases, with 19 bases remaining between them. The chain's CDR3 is CASKSPSSPGEQYV. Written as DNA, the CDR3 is TGTGCCAGCAAAAGTCCGAGCAGCCCAGGCGAGCAGTACGTC.

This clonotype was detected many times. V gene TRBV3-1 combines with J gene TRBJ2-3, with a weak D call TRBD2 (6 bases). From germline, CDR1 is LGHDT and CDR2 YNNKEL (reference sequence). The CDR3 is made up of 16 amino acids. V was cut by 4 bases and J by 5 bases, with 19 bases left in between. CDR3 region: CASSRRTTGRGDTQYF. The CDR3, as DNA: TGTGCCAGCAGCCGCCGGACTACCGGGCGGGGAGATACGCAGTATTTT.

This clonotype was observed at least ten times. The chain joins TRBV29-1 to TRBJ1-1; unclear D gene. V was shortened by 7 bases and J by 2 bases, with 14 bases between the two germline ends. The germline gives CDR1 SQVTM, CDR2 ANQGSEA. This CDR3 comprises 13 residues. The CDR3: CSAKYSLNTEAFF. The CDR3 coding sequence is TGCAGCGCCAAGTACAGCCTCAACACTGAAGCTTTCTTT.

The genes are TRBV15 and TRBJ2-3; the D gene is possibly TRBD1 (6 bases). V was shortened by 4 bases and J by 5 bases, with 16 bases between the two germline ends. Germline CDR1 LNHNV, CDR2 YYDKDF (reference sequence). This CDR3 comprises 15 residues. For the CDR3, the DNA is TGTGCCACCAGCATGAGGGAACGGGACATAGATACGCAGTATTTT. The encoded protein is CATSMRERDIDTQYF.

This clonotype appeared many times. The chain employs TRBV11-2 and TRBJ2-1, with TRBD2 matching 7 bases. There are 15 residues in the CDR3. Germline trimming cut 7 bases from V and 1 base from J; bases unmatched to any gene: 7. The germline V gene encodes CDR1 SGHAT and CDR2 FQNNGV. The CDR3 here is CASTISSGSYNEQFF. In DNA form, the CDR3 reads TGTGCCAGCACCATATCTAGCGGATCCTACAATGAGCAGTTCTTC.

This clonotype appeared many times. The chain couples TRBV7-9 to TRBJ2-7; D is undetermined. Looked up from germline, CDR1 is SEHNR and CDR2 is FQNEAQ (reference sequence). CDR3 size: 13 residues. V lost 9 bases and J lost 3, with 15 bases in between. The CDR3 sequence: CARVLDGFYEQYV. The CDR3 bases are TGTGCCAGAGTATTGGACGGTTTCTACGAGCAGTACGTC.

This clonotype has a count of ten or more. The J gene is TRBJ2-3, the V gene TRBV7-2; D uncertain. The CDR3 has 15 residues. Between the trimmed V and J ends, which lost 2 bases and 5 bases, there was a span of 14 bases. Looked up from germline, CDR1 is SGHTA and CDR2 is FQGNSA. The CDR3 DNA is TGTGCCAGCAGCTTAATTGATGGTTCTATAGATACGCAGTATTTT. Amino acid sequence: CASSLIDGSIDTQYF.

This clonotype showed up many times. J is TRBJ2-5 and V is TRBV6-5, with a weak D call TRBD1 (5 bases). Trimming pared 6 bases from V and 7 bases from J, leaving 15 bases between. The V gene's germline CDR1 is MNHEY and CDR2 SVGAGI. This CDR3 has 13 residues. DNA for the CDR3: TGTGCCAGCAGCAGGGCCCTAAGGGGGACCCAGTACTTC. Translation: CASSRALRGTQYF.

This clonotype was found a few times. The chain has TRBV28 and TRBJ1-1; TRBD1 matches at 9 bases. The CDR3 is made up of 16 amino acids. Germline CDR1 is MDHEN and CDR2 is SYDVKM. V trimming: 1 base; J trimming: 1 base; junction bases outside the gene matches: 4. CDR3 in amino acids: CASSLYRGRSNTEAFF. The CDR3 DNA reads TGTGCCAGCAGTTTATACAGGGGGCGATCGAACACTGAAGCTTTCTTT.

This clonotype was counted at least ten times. CDR3 DNA: TGCAGTGCTATTAGACCAGAAAAGAACACCGGGGAGCTGTTTTTT. Residues: CSAIRPEKNTGELFF. The rearrangement joins TRBV20-1 to TRBJ2-2; D not resolved. The V gene lost 4 bases and the J gene lost 1 base, with 13 bases spanning the gap. Germline V gene data show CDR1 as DFQATT and CDR2 as SNEGSKA (reference sequence). There are 15 residues in the CDR3.

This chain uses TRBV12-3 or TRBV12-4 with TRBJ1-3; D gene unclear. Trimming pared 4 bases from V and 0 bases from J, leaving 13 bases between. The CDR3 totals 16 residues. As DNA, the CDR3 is TGTGCCAGCAGTTCCCCCCCGGGTTTCTCTGGAAACACCATATATTTT. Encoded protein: CASSSPPGFSGNTIYF.

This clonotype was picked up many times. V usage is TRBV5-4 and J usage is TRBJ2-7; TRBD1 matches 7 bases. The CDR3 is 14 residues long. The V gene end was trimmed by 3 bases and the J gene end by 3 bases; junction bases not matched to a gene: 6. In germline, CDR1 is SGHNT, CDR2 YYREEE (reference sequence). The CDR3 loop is CASSSGGQNYEQYF. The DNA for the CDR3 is TGTGCCAGCAGCTCTGGGGGACAGAACTACGAGCAGTACTTC. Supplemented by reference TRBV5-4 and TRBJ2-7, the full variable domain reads ETGVTQSPTHLIKTRGQQVTLRCSSQSGHNTVSWYQQALGQGPQFIFQYYREEENGRGNFPPRFSGLQFPNYSSELNVNALELDDSALYLCASSSGGQNYEQYFGPGTRLTVT.

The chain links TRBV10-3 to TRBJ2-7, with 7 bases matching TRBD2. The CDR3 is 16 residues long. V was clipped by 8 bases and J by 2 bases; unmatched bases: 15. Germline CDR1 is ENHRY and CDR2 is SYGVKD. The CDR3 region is CAIAEPGGGEPYEQYF. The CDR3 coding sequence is TGTGCCATCGCCGAGCCTGGGGGAGGGGAGCCCTACGAGCAGTACTTC.

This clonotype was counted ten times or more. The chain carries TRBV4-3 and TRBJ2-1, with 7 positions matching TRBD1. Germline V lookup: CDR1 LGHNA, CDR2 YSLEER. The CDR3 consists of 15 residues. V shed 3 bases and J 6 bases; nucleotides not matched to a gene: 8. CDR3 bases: TGCGCCAGCAGCCAGGACAGGCCTTTGATCAATGAGCAGTTCTTC. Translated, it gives CASSQDRPLINEQFF.